This TCR beta chain was captured by sequencing in a study of cytomegalovirus exposure and HLA in healthy donors. V lost 6 bases and J lost 0; bases outside the gene matches: 15. The CDR3 extends over 18 amino acids. Germline V gives CDR1 SNHLY, CDR2 FYNNEI. Amplification used 60 Vbeta primers and 13 Jbeta primers. Method: immunoSEQ multiplex PCR; TCRdb's copy keeps in-frame clones and lacks some. There are roughly 250,000 clones in the sample; approximately 84% occur only once, and 2% to 2.5% lies in the top ten. The V and J genes are TRBV2 and TRBJ1-2, with TRBD1 matching over 8 bases. This clonotype originated in a woman in her forties in good health and CMV-seropositive. The material sequenced was PBMCs. The CDR3 loop is CASSPSGRGQTTNYGYTF. CDR3 bases: TGTGCCAGCAGCCCCTCGGGCAGGGGGCAAACGACTAACTATGGCTACACCTTC. Drawing the rest from reference TRBV2 and TRBJ1-2, the complete variable domain is EPEVTQTPSHQVTQMGQEVILRCVPISNHLYFYWYRQILGQKVEFLVSFYNNEISEKSEIFDDQFSVERPDGSNFTLKIRSTKLEDSAMYFCASSPSGRGQTTNYGYTFGSGTRLTVV.